These 30 T cell receptor beta chains came from one sample sequenced in a study of shared clonotypes between healthy human individuals. Data came from immunoSEQ multiplex PCR; TCRdb stores just in-frame clones and leaves some out. The sample holds 2 million to 2.5 million clones, under 97% seen once. Sequenced material: naive CD4+ T cells sorted from blood. Documented subset: CD45RA+ positively selected. The receptor source for this set is a man in his late teens or twenties in good health.

The rearrangement links TRBV30 to TRBJ2-7; unclear D gene. This CDR3 is built from 12 residues. The ends were cut back, 4 bases at V and 0 bases at J, with 7 bases in the middle. CDR1 GTSNPN and CDR2 SVGIG come from the germline V gene (reference sequence). As DNA, the CDR3 is TGTGCCTGGAAGTCGCTCTCCTACGAGCAGTACTTC. It yields the protein CAWKSLSYEQYF.

The chain recombines TRBV9 with TRBJ2-1; the match to TRBD1 covers 12 bases. The length of the CDR3 is 17 residues. Germline V lookup: CDR1 SGDLS, CDR2 YYNGEE. V lost 5 bases to trimming and J lost 7 bases; unmatched junction nucleotides: 13. The CDR3: CASRRSGGTGGRNEQFF. CDR3 nucleotides: TGTGCCAGCAGGAGATCGGGCGGGACAGGGGGCAGAAATGAGCAGTTCTTC. Full variable domain (outside the CDR3, taken from reference TRBV9 and TRBJ2-1): DSGVTQTPKHLITATGQRVTLRCSPRSGDLSVYWYQQSLDQGLQFLIQYYNGEERAKGNILERFSAQQFPDLHSELNLSSLELGDSALYFCASRRSGGTGGRNEQFFGPGTRLTVL.

This clone was seen once. The chain links TRBV7-2 to TRBJ1-1; D call uncertain. Germline V gives CDR1 SGHTA, CDR2 FQGNSA. The CDR3 has 15 amino acids. Trimming stripped 1 base from V and 5 bases from J, with 14 bases between. Here the CDR3 DNA reads TGTGCCAGCAGCTTAGTGGACGGGTTGGGGACTGAAGCTTTCTTT. Its translation: CASSLVDGLGTEAFF.

This chain joins TRBV27 and TRBJ2-7, with TRBD1 matching 10 bases. J lost 0 bases, V lost 5 bases, and 4 bases had no gene match. The CDR3 has 15 amino acids. Germline V gives CDR1 MNHEY, CDR2 SMNVEV (reference sequence). The CDR3 is CASSPGQGTSYEQYF. The CDR3 nucleotides are TGTGCCAGCAGTCCGGGACAGGGGACCTCCTACGAGCAGTACTTC.

V and J are TRBV5-1 and TRBJ2-7; 12 bases agree with TRBD2. J lost 6 bases, V lost 4 bases, and 8 bases had no gene match. From germline, CDR1 is SGHRS and CDR2 YFSETQ. The CDR3 contains 15 residues. The CDR3 is CASSPKTSGSSEQYF. Written as DNA, the CDR3 is TGCGCCAGCAGCCCCAAGACTAGCGGGAGTAGCGAGCAGTACTTC.

This clone was seen only once. The chain joins TRBV7-9 to TRBJ2-7; 10 positions agree with TRBD1. Germline-derived CDR1 and CDR2 are SEHNR and FQNEAQ (reference sequence). The CDR3 extends over 15 amino acids. J gave up 7 bases and V 5 bases, and 11 bases lay outside the gene matches. The CDR3 DNA reads TGTGCCAGCAGCCCACAAGGGACAGGGGTAGTAGAGCAGTACTTC. Protein sequence: CASSPQGTGVVEQYF.

V usage is TRBV2 and J usage is TRBJ2-5; 12 bases match TRBD2. CDR1 and CDR2 from the germline V gene are SNHLY and FYNNEI. The CDR3 totals 19 residues. V was pared by 8 bases and J by 2 bases, with 18 bases of the junction left unmatched. CDR3 sequence reads: CASLFAYLAGGRGQETQYF. The DNA of the CDR3 is TGTGCCAGCCTTTTTGCATATCTAGCGGGAGGGAGGGGTCAAGAGACCCAGTACTTC.

This rearrangement joins TRBV18 to TRBJ2-5; D might be TRBD1 (6 bases). The CDR3 runs to 17 residues. V shed 2 bases and J shed 3 bases, with 19 bases lying between them. CDR1 and CDR2 from the germline V gene are KGHSH and LQKENI. The CDR3 reads CASSPTKSPRGKETQYF. CDR3 sequence (DNA): TGTGCCAGCTCACCAACAAAAAGCCCCAGGGGAAAAGAGACCCAGTACTTC.

The rearrangement links TRBV7-2 to TRBJ2-5; D call uncertain. Germline CDR1 and CDR2: SGHTA and FQGNSA. V was shortened by 1 base and J by 7 bases, with 16 bases between the two germline ends. This CDR3 contains 15 residues. The CDR3: CASSLEGIPTGTQYF. In DNA, the CDR3 is TGTGCCAGCAGCTTAGAGGGTATCCCCACGGGGACCCAGTACTTC.

The genes are TRBV19 and TRBJ2-7; 9 bases match TRBD1. V trimming: 5 bases; J trimming: 6 bases; junction bases outside the gene matches: 20. CDR1 is LNHDA and CDR2 is SQIVND in the germline V gene (reference sequence). CDR3 length: 18 amino acids. The CDR3 region is CASSPILINRDRVREQYF. In DNA form, the CDR3 reads TGTGCCAGTAGTCCCATTTTAATAAACCGGGACAGGGTGCGCGAGCAGTACTTC.

This clone appeared once. Sequence at one end of the junction differs from germline and may be a read error. V and J are TRBV7-3 and TRBJ2-3; 9 bases align to TRBD2. This CDR3 is 12 amino acids long. Looked up from germline, CDR1 is SGHTA and CDR2 is FQGTGA. Here the CDR3 reads CASSSLAGSLHF. CDR3 DNA: TGTGCCAGCAGCTCCCTAGCGGGGAGCTTACATTTT. Full variable domain (missing parts from reference TRBV7-3 and TRBJ2-3): GAGVSQTPSNKVTEKGKYVELRCDPISGHTALYWYRQSLGQGPEFLIYFQGTGAADDSGLPNDRFFAVRPEGSVSTLKIQRTERGDSAVYLCASSSLAGSLHFGPGTRLTVL.

The rearrangement links TRBV6-5 to TRBJ2-2, with D maybe TRBD2 (7 bases). The CDR3 has 14 amino acids. V lost 6 bases, J lost 4 bases, and 12 bases lay in between. CDR1 MNHEY and CDR2 SVGAGI come from the germline V gene. CDR3 in DNA: TGTGCCAGCAGAGAAGGGGGGGGCACCGGGGAGCTGTTTTTT. Its translation: CASREGGGTGELFF.

The chain recombines TRBV2 with TRBJ2-7, with TRBD2 matching 11 bases. Germline-derived CDR1 and CDR2 are SNHLY and FYNNEI. This CDR3 contains 14 residues. V gave up 11 bases and J gave up 3 bases; unmatched junction bases: 9. CDR3 coding DNA: TGTGCCGACCAGGGACTAGCGGAAGACTACGAGCAGTACTTC. Its translation: CADQGLAEDYEQYF.

As to this clone: This specimen includes other DNA sequences encoding the same CDR3. This chain connects TRBV6-5 to TRBJ2-3; maybe TRBD2 (7 bases). Trimming cost V 5 bases and J 3 bases, with 12 bases left between them. This CDR3 region has 14 residues. From germline, CDR1 is MNHEY and CDR2 SVGAGI. CDR3: CASSRGARTDTQYF. In DNA, the CDR3 is TGTGCCAGCAGTCGGGGGGCGCGGACAGATACGCAGTATTTT.

This chain uses TRBV13 with TRBJ2-7; TRBD2 might be the D (6 bases). The CDR3 has 17 amino acids. Between the trimmed V and J ends, which lost 0 bases and 2 bases, there was a span of 17 bases. Germline V gives CDR1 PRHDT, CDR2 FYEKMQ (reference sequence). CDR3 residues: CASSLGGGSAYTYEQYF. CDR3 nucleotide sequence: TGTGCCAGCAGCTTAGGCGGAGGGAGCGCTTATACCTACGAGCAGTACTTC.

The CDR3 DNA follows: TGTGCCAGCAGCCTGGGACTTTCCTCTGAAGCTTTCTTT. Translating it yields CASSLGLSSEAFF. This chain links TRBV6-1 with TRBJ1-1; tentatively, D is TRBD1 (5 bases). This CDR3 has 13 residues. Germline V lookup: CDR1 MNHNS, CDR2 SASEGT. Between the trimmed V and J ends, which lost 6 bases and 6 bases, there was a span of 14 bases.

This chain joins TRBV28 and TRBJ2-2; TRBD1 is a possible D gene (6 bases). The CDR3 is 17 residues long. The germline V gene encodes CDR1 MDHEN and CDR2 SYDVKM. The ends were cut back, 4 bases at V and 0 bases at J, with 15 bases in the middle. The CDR3 protein is CASSWALGQTNTGELFF. For the CDR3, the DNA is TGTGCCAGCAGTTGGGCCCTCGGACAGACGAACACCGGGGAGCTGTTTTTT.

In DNA form, the CDR3 reads TGTGCCAGCAGTTTAGCGCCGGGACAGGGGACTTCCGGGGAGCTGTTTTTT. This gives the protein CASSLAPGQGTSGELFF. V and J are TRBV28 and TRBJ2-2; 10 nucleotides line up with TRBD1. V shed 2 bases, J shed 6 bases, and the junction held 9 bases outside the gene matches. CDR3 size: 17 residues. Germline V gene sequence: CDR1 MDHEN, CDR2 SYDVKM.

The chain carries TRBV5-5 and TRBJ1-2, with D perhaps matching TRBD1 (6 bases). The CDR3 contains 13 residues. Germline values: CDR1 SGHKS, CDR2 YYEKEE (reference sequence). The V gene lost 3 bases and the J gene lost 2 bases, with 8 bases spanning the gap. The CDR3 DNA sequence: TGTGCCAGCAGCTATGACAGGAACTATGGCTACACCTTC. Amino acid sequence: CASSYDRNYGYTF.

The rearrangement links TRBV29-1 to TRBJ2-2; D is unresolved. CDR3 length: 15 amino acids. The V gene's germline CDR1 is SQVTM and CDR2 ANQGSEA. The V end was cut by 3 bases, the J end by 2 bases, with 13 bases between. CDR3 residues: CSVELSPINTGELFF. Here the CDR3 DNA reads TGCAGCGTTGAGCTTAGTCCTATCAACACCGGGGAGCTGTTTTTT.

V gene TRBV5-6 combines with J gene TRBJ2-1, with D possibly TRBD2 on 5 matching bases. Trimming took 0 bases from V and 8 from J, leaving 15 bases between them. The CDR3 is made up of 15 amino acids. Germline CDR1 reads SGHDT; CDR2 reads YYEEEE. Here the CDR3 reads CASSLVAGRPDEQFF. CDR3 nucleotides: TGTGCCAGCAGCTTGGTGGCGGGCAGGCCGGATGAGCAGTTCTTC.

The chain links TRBV2 to TRBJ1-2, with a tentative D call TRBD1 (6 bases). The CDR3 is made up of 12 amino acids. V was cut by 11 bases and J by 4 bases, with 14 bases left in between. In germline, CDR1 is SNHLY, CDR2 FYNNEI. The CDR3, as DNA: TGTGCCTCTCGGGGGGGGCTCTATGGCTACACCTTC. Residues: CASRGGLYGYTF.

The V gene is TRBV18, the J gene TRBJ1-1, with D perhaps TRBD1 (6 bases). The length of the CDR3 is 14 residues. The germline V and J ends were trimmed by 2 bases and 5 bases, with 12 bases remaining between them. Per the germline V gene, CDR1 is KGHSH and CDR2 is LQKENI. The CDR3 reads CASSPSVGGTEAFF. The CDR3 DNA reads as TGTGCCAGCTCACCAAGTGTAGGGGGTACTGAAGCTTTCTTT. The whole variable domain, remainder taken from reference TRBV18 and TRBJ1-1, is NAGVMQNPRHLVRRRGQEARLRCSPMKGHSHVYWYRQLPEEGLKFMVYLQKENIIDESGMPKERFSAEFPKEGPSILRIQQVVRGDSAAYFCASSPSVGGTEAFFGQGTRLTVV.

The chain uses TRBV27 and TRBJ1-4; D is ambiguous. The CDR3 loop spans 15 amino acids. Germline assignment: CDR1 MNHEY and CDR2 SMNVEV (reference sequence). Trimming removed 1 base at V and 3 bases at J, with 9 bases between. CDR3 nucleotides: TGTGCCAGCAGTTTATTTCGGACGGCTAATGAAAAACTGTTTTTT. This sequence encodes CASSLFRTANEKLFF.

This clone came up once. J is TRBJ1-4 and V is TRBV12-2; the DNA was not used to check the table's D call, TRBD1. TRBV12-2 is a pseudogene. CDR3 size: 14 residues. In DNA, the CDR3 is TGTGCAAGTCGCTTAGTGACAGTCCGGGAAAAACTGTTTTTT. Translated: CASRLVTVREKLFF.

The chain carries TRBV5-1 and TRBJ2-3, with a weak D call TRBD2 (7 bases). Looked up from germline, CDR1 is SGHRS and CDR2 is YFSETQ. CDR3 length equals 16 residues. V was cut by 6 bases and J by 4 bases, with 21 bases left in between. This chain's CDR3 is CASTDGPGGAADTQYF. The DNA of the CDR3 is TGCGCCAGCACCGATGGCCCGGGGGGCGCCGCAGATACGCAGTATTTT.

The genes are TRBV5-1 and TRBJ2-2; perhaps D is TRBD1 or TRBD2 (5 bases each). CDR1 and CDR2 from the germline V gene are SGHRS and YFSETQ. This CDR3 is built from 17 residues. Trimming left V 0 bases short and J 1 base short, with 13 bases between. CDR3 sequence reads: CASSLAGAGRNTGELFF. As DNA, the CDR3 is TGCGCCAGCAGCTTGGCCGGGGCAGGGAGGAACACCGGGGAGCTGTTTTTT. The full variable domain, its missing parts supplied by reference TRBV5-1 and TRBJ2-2, is KAGVTQTPRYLIKTRGQQVTLSCSPISGHRSVSWYQQTPGQGLQFLFEYFSETQRNKGNFPGRFSGRQFSNSRSEMNVSTLELGDSALYLCASSLAGAGRNTGELFFGEGSRLTVL.

This chain joins TRBV5-1 and TRBJ2-2; no firm D call. The germline CDR1 and CDR2 sequences are SGHRS and YFSETQ. The ends were cut back, 1 base at V and 0 bases at J, with 10 bases in the middle. The CDR3 is 16 amino acids. CDR3 nucleotide sequence: TGCGCCAGCAGCTTGTGGCAGCCATCGAACACCGGGGAGCTGTTTTTT. Protein sequence: CASSLWQPSNTGELFF.

The V gene is TRBV7-9, the J gene TRBJ1-1, with D unresolved. Germline V gene sequence: CDR1 SEHNR, CDR2 FQNEAQ (reference sequence). This CDR3 contains 11 residues. Trimming took 3 bases from V and 7 from J, leaving 6 bases between them. The CDR3 DNA sequence: TGTGCCAGCAGCTTTGGGCTTGAAGCTTTCTTT. Translation gives CASSFGLEAFF.

V usage is TRBV5-1 and J usage is TRBJ2-3; 12 bases map to TRBD2. The V gene's germline CDR1 is SGHRS and CDR2 YFSETQ. Trimming took 1 base from V and 1 from J; bases not matched to a gene: 7. The CDR3 is made up of 18 amino acids. The CDR3 DNA reads as TGCGCCAGCAGCTTGAACCTAGCGGGAGGGTCACGCACAGATACGCAGTATTTT. This codes for CASSLNLAGGSRTDTQYF.